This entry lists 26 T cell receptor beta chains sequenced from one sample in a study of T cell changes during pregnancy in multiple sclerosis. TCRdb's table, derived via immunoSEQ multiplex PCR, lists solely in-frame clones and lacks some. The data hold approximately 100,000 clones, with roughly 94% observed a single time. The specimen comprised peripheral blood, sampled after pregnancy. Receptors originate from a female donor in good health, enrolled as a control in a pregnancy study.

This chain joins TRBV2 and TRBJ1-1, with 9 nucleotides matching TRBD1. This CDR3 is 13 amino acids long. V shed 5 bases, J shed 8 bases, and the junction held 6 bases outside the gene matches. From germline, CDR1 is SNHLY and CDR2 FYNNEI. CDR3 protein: CASSRDREKEAFF. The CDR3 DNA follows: TGTGCCAGCAGTAGGGACAGGGAGAAGGAAGCTTTCTTT. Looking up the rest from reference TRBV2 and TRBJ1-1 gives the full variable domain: EPEVTQTPSHQVTQMGQEVILRCVPISNHLYFYWYRQILGQKVEFLVSFYNNEISEKSEIFDDQFSVERPDGSNFTLKIRSTKLEDSAMYFCASSRDREKEAFFGQGTRLTVV.

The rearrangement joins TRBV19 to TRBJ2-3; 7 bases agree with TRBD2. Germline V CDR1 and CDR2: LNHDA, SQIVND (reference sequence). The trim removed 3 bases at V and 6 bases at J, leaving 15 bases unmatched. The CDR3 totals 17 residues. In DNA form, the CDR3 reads TGTGCCAGTAGTATTATTACGGCTAGCGGTCCCCCGGATACGCAGTATTTT. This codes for CASSIITASGPPDTQYF.

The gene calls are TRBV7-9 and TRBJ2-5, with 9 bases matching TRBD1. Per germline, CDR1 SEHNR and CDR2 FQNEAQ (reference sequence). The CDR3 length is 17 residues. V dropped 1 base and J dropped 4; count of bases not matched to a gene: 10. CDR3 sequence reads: CASSLGPGQGYPETQYF. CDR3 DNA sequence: TGTGCCAGCAGCTTAGGGCCGGGACAGGGTTACCCAGAGACCCAGTACTTC.

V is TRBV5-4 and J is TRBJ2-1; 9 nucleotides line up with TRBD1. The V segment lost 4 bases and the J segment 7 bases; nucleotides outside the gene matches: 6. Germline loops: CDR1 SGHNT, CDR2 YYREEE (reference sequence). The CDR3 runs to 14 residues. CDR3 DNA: TGTGCCAGCAGCACAGGGACAGGGCCGAATGAGCAGTTCTTC. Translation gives CASSTGTGPNEQFF.

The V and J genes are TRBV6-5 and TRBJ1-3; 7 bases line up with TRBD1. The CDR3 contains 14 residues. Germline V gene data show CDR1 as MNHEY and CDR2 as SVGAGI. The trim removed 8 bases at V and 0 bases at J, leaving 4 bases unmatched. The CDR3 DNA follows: TGTGCCAGCGGACAGGACATCTCTGGAAACACCATATATTTT. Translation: CASGQDISGNTIYF.

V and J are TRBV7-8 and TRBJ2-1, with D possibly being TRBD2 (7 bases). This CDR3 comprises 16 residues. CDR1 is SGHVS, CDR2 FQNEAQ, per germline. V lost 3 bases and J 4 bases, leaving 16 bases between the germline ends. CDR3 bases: TGTGCCAGCAGCTTCTCCAGCGGGACACTTTACAATGAGCAGTTCTTC. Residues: CASSFSSGTLYNEQFF.

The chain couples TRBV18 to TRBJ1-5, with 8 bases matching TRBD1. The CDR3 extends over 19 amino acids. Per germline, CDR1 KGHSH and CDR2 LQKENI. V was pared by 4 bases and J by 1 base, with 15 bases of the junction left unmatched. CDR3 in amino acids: CASSLTLTGVEGSNQPQHF. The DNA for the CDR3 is TGTGCCAGCTCACTAACCTTGACAGGGGTGGAAGGGAGCAATCAGCCCCAGCATTTT.

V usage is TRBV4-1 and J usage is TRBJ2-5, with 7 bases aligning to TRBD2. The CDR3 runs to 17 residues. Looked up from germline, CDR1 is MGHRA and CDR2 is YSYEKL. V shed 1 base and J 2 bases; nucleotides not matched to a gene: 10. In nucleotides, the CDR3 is TGCGCCAGCAGCCAAGTCGAGGCGGGGGACTCGCAAGAGACCCAGTACTTC. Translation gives CASSQVEAGDSQETQYF.

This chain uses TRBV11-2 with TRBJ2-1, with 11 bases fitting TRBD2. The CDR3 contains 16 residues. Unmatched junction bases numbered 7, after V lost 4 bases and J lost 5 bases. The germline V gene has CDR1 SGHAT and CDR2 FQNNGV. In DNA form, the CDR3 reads TGTGCCAGCAGCTCGGATAGCGGGAGGGATCACAATGAGCAGTTCTTC. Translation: CASSSDSGRDHNEQFF.

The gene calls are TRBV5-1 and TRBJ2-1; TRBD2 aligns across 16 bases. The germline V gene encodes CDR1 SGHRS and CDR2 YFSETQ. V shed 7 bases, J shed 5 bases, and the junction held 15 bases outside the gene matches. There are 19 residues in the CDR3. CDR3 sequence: CASSTVGLAGGPADNEQFF. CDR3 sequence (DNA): TGCGCCAGCTCCACGGTGGGACTAGCGGGGGGGCCGGCCGACAATGAGCAGTTCTTC.

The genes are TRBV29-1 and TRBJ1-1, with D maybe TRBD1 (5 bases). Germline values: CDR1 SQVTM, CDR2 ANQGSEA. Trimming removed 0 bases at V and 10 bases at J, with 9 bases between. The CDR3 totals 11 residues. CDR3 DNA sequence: TGCAGCGTTGAAGAGGGACTAGGAGCTTTCTTT. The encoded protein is CSVEEGLGAFF.

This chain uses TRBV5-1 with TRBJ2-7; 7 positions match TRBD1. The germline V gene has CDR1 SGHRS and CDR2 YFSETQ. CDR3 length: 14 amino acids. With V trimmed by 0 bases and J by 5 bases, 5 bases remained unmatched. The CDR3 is CASSLVGGFDEQYF. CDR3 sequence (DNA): TGCGCCAGCAGCTTGGTAGGGGGCTTCGACGAGCAGTACTTC.

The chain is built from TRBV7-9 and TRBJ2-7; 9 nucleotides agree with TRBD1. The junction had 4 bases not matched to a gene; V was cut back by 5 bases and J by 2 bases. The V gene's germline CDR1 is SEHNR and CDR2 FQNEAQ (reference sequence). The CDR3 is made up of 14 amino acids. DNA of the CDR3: TGTGCCAGCAGCCCCGGGACAGGGCCCTACGAGCAGTACTTC. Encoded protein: CASSPGTGPYEQYF.

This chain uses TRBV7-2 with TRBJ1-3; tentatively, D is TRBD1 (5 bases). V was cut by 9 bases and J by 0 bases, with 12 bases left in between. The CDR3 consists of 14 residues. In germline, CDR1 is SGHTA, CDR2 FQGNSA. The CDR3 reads CASSTGISGNTIYF. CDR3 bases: TGTGCCAGTAGTACAGGAATCTCTGGAAACACCATATATTTT.

CDR3: CASSLQATGELFF. The DNA for the CDR3 is TGCGCCAGCAGCTTGCAGGCCACCGGGGAGCTGTTTTTT. The chain couples TRBV5-1 to TRBJ2-2; D gene uncertain. The CDR3 length is 13 residues. Germline CDR1 SGHRS, CDR2 YFSETQ. The germline V and J ends were trimmed by 1 base and 4 bases, with 5 bases remaining between them.

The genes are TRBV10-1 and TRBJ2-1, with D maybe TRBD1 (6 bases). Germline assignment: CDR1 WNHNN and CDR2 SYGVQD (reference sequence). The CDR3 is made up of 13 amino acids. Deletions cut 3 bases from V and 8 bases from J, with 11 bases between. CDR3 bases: TGCGCCAGCAGTGAAGTCAGGGGTGATGAGCAGTTCTTC. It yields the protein CASSEVRGDEQFF.

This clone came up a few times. The CDR3 reads CASSSTGGGRDNQPQHF. The CDR3 DNA sequence: TGTGCCAGCAGCTCAACAGGGGGCGGGAGAGACAATCAGCCCCAGCATTTT. V is TRBV7-9 and J is TRBJ1-5; 9 nucleotides agree with TRBD1. J lost 3 bases, V lost 4 bases, and 10 bases had no gene match. Germline V gene lookup returns CDR1 SEHNR and CDR2 FQNEAQ (reference sequence). The CDR3 consists of 17 residues.

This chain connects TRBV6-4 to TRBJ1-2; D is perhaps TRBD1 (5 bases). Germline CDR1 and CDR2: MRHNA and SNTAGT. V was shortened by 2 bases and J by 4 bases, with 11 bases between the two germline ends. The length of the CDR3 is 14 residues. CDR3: CASSDPTGFYGYTF. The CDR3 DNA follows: TGTGCCAGCAGTGACCCAACAGGATTCTATGGCTACACCTTC.

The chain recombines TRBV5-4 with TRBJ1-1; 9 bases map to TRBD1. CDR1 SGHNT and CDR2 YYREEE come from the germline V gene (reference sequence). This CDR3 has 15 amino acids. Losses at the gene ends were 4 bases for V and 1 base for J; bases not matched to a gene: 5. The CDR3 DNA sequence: TGTGCCAGCAGCGGTGGGACAGGGTGGAACACTGAAGCTTTCTTT. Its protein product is CASSGGTGWNTEAFF. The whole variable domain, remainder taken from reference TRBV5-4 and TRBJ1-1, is ETGVTQSPTHLIKTRGQQVTLRCSSQSGHNTVSWYQQALGQGPQFIFQYYREEENGRGNFPPRFSGLQFPNYSSELNVNALELDDSALYLCASSGGTGWNTEAFFGQGTRLTVV.

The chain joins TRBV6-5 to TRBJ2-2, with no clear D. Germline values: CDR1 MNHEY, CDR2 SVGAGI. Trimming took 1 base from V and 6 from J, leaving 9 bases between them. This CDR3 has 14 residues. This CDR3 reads CASSYFSGSGELFF. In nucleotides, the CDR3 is TGTGCCAGCAGTTACTTTTCGGGTTCCGGGGAGCTGTTTTTT.

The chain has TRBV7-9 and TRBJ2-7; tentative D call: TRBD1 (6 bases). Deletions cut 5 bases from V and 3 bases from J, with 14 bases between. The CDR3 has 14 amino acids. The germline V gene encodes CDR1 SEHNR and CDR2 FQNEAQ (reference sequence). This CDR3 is CASSRLTGDYEQYF. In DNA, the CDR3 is TGTGCCAGCAGCCGACTGACAGGAGACTACGAGCAGTACTTC.

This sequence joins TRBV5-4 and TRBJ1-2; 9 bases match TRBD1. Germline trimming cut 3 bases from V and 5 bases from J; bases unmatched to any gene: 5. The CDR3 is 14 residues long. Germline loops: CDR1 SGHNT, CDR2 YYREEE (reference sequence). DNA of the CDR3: TGTGCCAGCAGCTCAGGACAGGGGATATATGGCTACACCTTC. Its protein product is CASSSGQGIYGYTF. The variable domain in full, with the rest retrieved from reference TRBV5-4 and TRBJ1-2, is ETGVTQSPTHLIKTRGQQVTLRCSSQSGHNTVSWYQQALGQGPQFIFQYYREEENGRGNFPPRFSGLQFPNYSSELNVNALELDDSALYLCASSSGQGIYGYTFGSGTRLTVV.

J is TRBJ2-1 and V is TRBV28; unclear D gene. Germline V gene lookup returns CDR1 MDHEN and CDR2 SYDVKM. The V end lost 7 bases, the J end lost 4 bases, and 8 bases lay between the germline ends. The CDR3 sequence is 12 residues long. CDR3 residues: CASTLNYNEQFF. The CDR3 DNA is TGTGCCAGCACCCTTAATTACAATGAGCAGTTCTTC. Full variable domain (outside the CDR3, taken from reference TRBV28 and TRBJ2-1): DVKVTQSSRYLVKRTGEKVFLECVQDMDHENMFWYRQDPGLGLRLIYFSYDVKMKEKGDIPEGYSVSREKKERFSLILESASTNQTSMYLCASTLNYNEQFFGPGTRLTVL.

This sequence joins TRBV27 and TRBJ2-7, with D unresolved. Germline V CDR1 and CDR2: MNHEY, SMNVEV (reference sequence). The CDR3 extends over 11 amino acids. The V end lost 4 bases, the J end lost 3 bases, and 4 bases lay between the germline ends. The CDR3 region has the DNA TGTGCCAGCAGTTCCTACTACGAGCAGTACTTC. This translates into CASSSYYEQYF.

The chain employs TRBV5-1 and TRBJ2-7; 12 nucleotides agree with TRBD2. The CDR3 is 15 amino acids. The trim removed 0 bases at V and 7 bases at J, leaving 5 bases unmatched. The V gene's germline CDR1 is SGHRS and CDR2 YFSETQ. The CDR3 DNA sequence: TGCGCCAGCAGCTTGGCCCTAGCGGGAGGGAGGGAGCAGTACTTC. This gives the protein CASSLALAGGREQYF.

The CDR3, as DNA: TGTGCCAGCAGGGGTCCCCTGGGCGACGAGCAGTACTTC. Its translation: CASRGPLGDEQYF. The chain combines TRBV7-9 with TRBJ2-7; D remains unclear. The CDR3 has 13 amino acids. The V end was cut by 6 bases, the J end by 5 bases, with 14 bases between. The germline V gene has CDR1 SEHNR and CDR2 FQNEAQ (reference sequence).